This TCR beta chain was documented in a study of blood T cell repertoires in COVID-19 (dated by TCRdb to about 2020). Regarding the complete study: The collaborator samples originated in the United States, Italy and Spain and spanned the acute and convalescent phases of COVID-19. The material from the prospective study consisted of cDNA or gDNA derived from T cells, B-cell-depleted T cells, or PBMCs. The dataset comprised deeply sampled blood TCRbeta repertoires from subjects exposed to, actively infected with, or recovered from COVID-19. The repertoires were made available in a free public database intended to serve as a resource for research on the immune response to SARS-CoV-2. The samples were drawn from two sources: the first 160 participants of the ongoing ImmuneRACE study, and 1,200 or so subjects contributed by 6 global collaborators. Sample metadata almost always included a de-identified subject ID, COVID-19 status, age in years and sex. Where available, HLA class I and class II types were obtained from metadata supplied by the sample provider rather than from assay-based typing. Here is what the overall study found, with its caveats: How much clinical and demographic metadata was included differed by source and by participant, and the metadata was provided uncurated.

Turning to this clone: Its specific antigen is unknown. Per-base quality was not reported, and no clone a single base away is much larger than it.

Inclusive of the bounding cysteine and phenylalanine, the CDR3 is 15 residues long. Only CDR3 DNA is held: 45 bases, read in frame from base 1. Looking up the germline V gene (reference sequence) yields CDR1 LNHNV and CDR2 YYDKDF. V sheds 0 bases and J sheds 5 bases, leaving 10 bases between their ends. Participants in the prospective study were aged about 18 to 95 years, lived in 20 to 30 United States geographic areas, and enrolled through a virtual design. Cohort assignment in the prospective study relied on participant-reported clinical history from a screening survey and a study questionnaire. ImmuneRACE Cohort 3 recovered participants were defined by two consecutive negative NP/OP PCR tests, healthcare professional clearance, or symptom resolution. In the prospective study, mobile phlebotomists collected whole blood, serum and a nasopharyngeal or oropharyngeal swab from each participant. Additional blood draws and questionnaires over an approximately 2-month period could optionally be provided by prospective study participants. Before DNA extraction, blood samples from the prospective study were shipped at room temperature or frozen.

TCRbeta CDR3 regions were amplified from genomic DNA by means of the immunoSEQ Assay, a bias-controlled multiplex PCR. Per the source publication's procedure: The number of nucleated cells in each sample was estimated from the amplification of reference gene primers within the assay. To quantify the absolute abundance of each unique TCRbeta CDR3 rearrangement, sequence reads were collapsed and filtered. Productive Simpson clonality was computed per sample as the square root of Simpson's diversity index over productive rearrangements. TCRdb's version of the immuneACCESS table is confined to in-frame rearrangements and falls short of the full clone set. An unresolved V gene accounts for under half of the shortfall where checked; the remainder is of unknown origin. The V and J calls and clone size are taken from that table; D and trimming were inferred from the DNA. This sample holds 390,000 or so clones; 80% to 85% were observed only once. The ten largest clones add up to approximately 5% of the sample.

The rearranged segments are TRBV15 and TRBJ1-4, and possibly TRBD1, on 5 matching bases. This clonotype was sampled from a woman between 50 and 59 years old who had recovered from COVID-19. Sample: PBMCs or T cells enriched from blood (not recorded which). The DNA sequence is given as TGTGCCACCAGCAGAGATCAAGGGGTAAATGAAAAACTGTTTTTT. Its protein reads: CATSRDQGVNEKLFF.